The 29 T cell receptor beta chains presented below share a single source sample, sequenced in a study of shared clonotypes between healthy human individuals. Only in-frame clones appear in the TCRdb table, and some are missing; sequencing was by immunoSEQ multiplex PCR. The repertoire holds 1.4 million to 1.5 million clones, roughly 96% seen once, with 1.2% in the top ten. The sequenced material came from naive CD4+ T cells sorted from blood. The sample's subset: CD45RA+ positively selected. The origin of the receptors is a man younger than 40 in good health.

The chain has TRBV2 and TRBJ2-5, with 8 bases identical to TRBD1. The V gene end was trimmed by 6 bases and the J gene end by 5 bases; junction bases not matched to a gene: 5. The germline gives CDR1 SNHLY, CDR2 FYNNEI. The CDR3 is 13 amino acids. CDR3 in DNA: TGTGCCAGCAGATCGACAGGGGTGGAGACCCAGTACTTC. It codes for CASRSTGVETQYF.

The chain combines TRBV5-6 with TRBJ1-5; D might be TRBD1 (5 bases). Germline assignment: CDR1 SGHDT and CDR2 YYEEEE. Deletions cut 3 bases from V and 3 bases from J, with 13 bases between. The CDR3 consists of 15 residues. CDR3 nucleotides: TGTGCCAGCAGCTCCTGGGGGAGGGTCAATCAGCCCCAGCATTTT. It translates to CASSSWGRVNQPQHF.

V and J are TRBV18 and TRBJ2-7, with 12 bases matching TRBD2. CDR1 KGHSH and CDR2 LQKENI come from the germline V gene. J was trimmed by 2 bases and V by 5 bases; bases with no gene match: 7. The CDR3 totals 16 residues. The CDR3 DNA follows: TGTGCCAGCTCAGCCGGACTAGCGGGAATAGCCTACGAGCAGTACTTC. As protein: CASSAGLAGIAYEQYF.

In DNA form, the CDR3 reads TGTGCCAGCTCACAGGGGGCGGGCAATCAGCCCCAGCATTTT. Translation gives CASSQGAGNQPQHF. The V and J genes are TRBV18 and TRBJ1-5, with TRBD1 identical over 7 bases. The CDR3 covers 14 residues. With 4 bases clipped from V and 2 bases from J, the junction kept 2 bases outside the gene matches. CDR1 and CDR2 from the germline V gene are KGHSH and LQKENI.

The chain links TRBV29-1 to TRBJ2-5; TRBD2 agrees at 10 bases. Germline trimming cut 6 bases from V and 3 bases from J; bases unmatched to any gene: 7. Germline V gene data show CDR1 as SQVTM and CDR2 as ANQGSEA. The CDR3 runs 14 residues. The CDR3 here is CSVVGLAGEETQYF. The CDR3, as DNA: TGCAGCGTGGTTGGTCTAGCGGGAGAAGAGACCCAGTACTTC.

V usage is TRBV28 and J usage is TRBJ2-7; TRBD1 matches 11 bases. V shed 6 bases and J 3 bases; nucleotides not matched to a gene: 7. In germline, CDR1 is MDHEN, CDR2 SYDVKM. This CDR3 comprises 15 residues. The CDR3, as DNA: TGTGCCAGCAGCGCCCCCGGGACAGGGGGCTACGAGCAGTACTTC. The encoded protein is CASSAPGTGGYEQYF.

The CDR3 nucleotides read TGTGCCAGCACCTATCTCCCTATCAGGGGCTCGAACACCGGGGAGCTGTTTTTT. Residues: CASTYLPIRGSNTGELFF. The chain is built from TRBV9 and TRBJ2-2; D might be TRBD1 (6 bases). The CDR3 length is 18 residues. The germline gives CDR1 SGDLS, CDR2 YYNGEE. V was pared by 6 bases and J by 0 bases, with 21 bases between.

V and J are TRBV19 and TRBJ1-3; D uncertain. Trimming shortened V by 10 bases and J by 4 bases, and 17 bases separated the two germline ends. Looked up from germline, CDR1 is LNHDA and CDR2 is SQIVND (reference sequence). This CDR3 spans 14 amino acids. CDR3 DNA sequence: TGTGCCACGTATTACGGGTTAATGGGAAACACCATATATTTT. Amino acids: CATYYGLMGNTIYF.

The chain uses TRBV5-4 and TRBJ2-3, with TRBD1 matching over 7 bases. Trimming removed 0 bases from V and 3 bases from J; junction bases left unmatched: 4. CDR3 length: 15 residues. Germline V gene lookup returns CDR1 SGHNT and CDR2 YYREEE (reference sequence). This chain's CDR3 is CASSLDGTATDTQYF. The CDR3, as DNA: TGTGCCAGCAGCTTGGATGGGACAGCTACAGATACGCAGTATTTT.

The chain uses TRBV14 and TRBJ2-1; possible D gene TRBD2, 5 bases. V was shortened by 5 bases and J by 7 bases, with 15 bases between the two germline ends. Germline V gives CDR1 SGHDN, CDR2 FVKESK. The CDR3 runs 14 residues. CDR3 region: CASSAMYRGNEQFF. As DNA, the CDR3 is TGTGCCAGCAGCGCGATGTACAGAGGGAATGAGCAGTTCTTC.

The chain links TRBV5-1 to TRBJ2-2; either TRBD1 or TRBD2 may fit D (5 bases each). CDR1 is SGHRS and CDR2 is YFSETQ in the germline V gene. The CDR3 has 16 amino acids. Trimming removed 5 bases at V and 1 base at J, with 15 bases between. DNA for the CDR3: TGCGCCAGCAGTCAACTCGGGGCGGGGAACACCGGGGAGCTGTTTTTT. The encoded protein is CASSQLGAGNTGELFF.

The rearrangement joins TRBV5-1 to TRBJ2-7, with 8 positions matching TRBD2. Trimming removed 4 bases from V and 0 bases from J; junction bases left unmatched: 6. Germline V gene sequence: CDR1 SGHRS, CDR2 YFSETQ. The CDR3 sequence is 15 residues long. The CDR3, as DNA: TGCGCCAGCAGCGCCCAGCGGGAGCTCTCCTACGAGCAGTACTTC. Translating gives CASSAQRELSYEQYF.

This clone was counted a single time. V is TRBV6-1 and J is TRBJ2-1, with 13 bases matching TRBD2. The V segment lost 4 bases and the J segment 7 bases; nucleotides outside the gene matches: 4. Germline V gene data show CDR1 as MNHNS and CDR2 as SASEGT. This CDR3 contains 15 residues. The CDR3 coding sequence is TGTGCCAGCAGTGGGACTAGCGGGAGATTTAATGAGCAGTTCTTC. Translating gives CASSGTSGRFNEQFF.

V and J are TRBV9 and TRBJ1-5; 7 bases are a match to TRBD1. After removal of 3 bases from V and 0 bases from J, the junction contained 3 bases not matched to a gene. The CDR3 length is 15 residues. The germline gives CDR1 SGDLS, CDR2 YYNGEE. CDR3 region: CASSGGTASNQPQHF. CDR3 nucleotide sequence: TGTGCCAGCAGCGGGGGGACAGCTAGCAATCAGCCCCAGCATTTT.

The chain has TRBV29-1 and TRBJ2-6; 7 positions agree with TRBD1. V was clipped by 7 bases and J by 0 bases; unmatched bases: 6. This CDR3 spans 15 amino acids. Germline CDR1 and CDR2: SQVTM and ANQGSEA. In nucleotides, the CDR3 is TGCAGCGCATCACAGGGGTCCTCTGGGGCCAACGTCCTGACTTTC. Protein: CSASQGSSGANVLTF.

V and J are TRBV14 and TRBJ1-1; TRBD1 agrees at 7 bases. CDR3 length equals 17 residues. Germline CDR1 is SGHDN and CDR2 is FVKESK. Trimming cost V 2 bases and J 1 base; bases outside gene matches: 10. The CDR3 bases are TGTGCCAGCAGCCAAAGGGCTCAGGGGGTTGGGAACACTGAAGCTTTCTTT. It is translated as CASSQRAQGVGNTEAFF.

The rearrangement links TRBV7-2 to TRBJ1-1, with D unclear. This CDR3 comprises 15 residues. Germline lookup yields CDR1 SGHTA and CDR2 FQGNSA. The V and J ends lost 0 bases and 0 bases respectively, with 8 bases between them. The CDR3 protein is CASSLAGRLNTEAFF. The CDR3 nucleotides are TGTGCCAGCAGCTTAGCAGGACGGTTGAACACTGAAGCTTTCTTT.

Details on this clone: The same CDR3 arises from other DNA sequences in this sample as well. The chain combines TRBV6-5 with TRBJ1-5; D is unclear. Deletions cut 0 bases from V and 0 bases from J, with 6 bases between. CDR1 is MNHEY and CDR2 is SVGAGI in the germline V gene. This CDR3 comprises 15 residues. Here the CDR3 DNA reads TGTGCCAGCAGTTACTCGGCGGATAGCAATCAGCCCCAGCATTTT. Translating it yields CASSYSADSNQPQHF.

The chain is built from TRBV5-1 and TRBJ2-7; 16 nucleotides agree with TRBD2. Germline assignment: CDR1 SGHRS and CDR2 YFSETQ. With 3 bases clipped from V and 3 bases from J, the junction kept 6 bases outside the gene matches. This CDR3 comprises 17 residues. The CDR3: CASSSGLAGGYGYEQYF. DNA of the CDR3: TGCGCCAGCAGCTCGGGACTAGCGGGAGGGTACGGCTACGAGCAGTACTTC.

V is TRBV27 and J is TRBJ1-1, with D possibly matching TRBD1 (6 bases). The length of the CDR3 is 14 residues. Trimming pared 7 bases from V and 4 bases from J, leaving 16 bases between. Germline CDR1 reads MNHEY; CDR2 reads SMNVEV (reference sequence). This CDR3 reads CASKPGQSITEAFF. The CDR3 bases are TGTGCCAGCAAACCGGGACAATCTATCACTGAAGCTTTCTTT.

The chain has TRBV6-1 and TRBJ2-7; no firm D call. In germline, CDR1 is MNHNS, CDR2 SASEGT. This CDR3 contains 13 residues. The V end lost 4 bases, the J end lost 2 bases, and 9 bases lay between the germline ends. The CDR3 DNA reads TGTGCCAGCAGTGCCACAGAAGCCTACGAGCAGTACTTC. This translates into CASSATEAYEQYF.

The CDR3 protein is CASLLAAPTGELFF. The CDR3 DNA is TGTGCCAGCCTCCTAGCGGCACCCACCGGGGAGCTGTTTTTT. This chain joins TRBV7-9 and TRBJ2-2; TRBD2 matches 7 bases. V lost 8 bases and J lost 4; bases outside the gene matches: 7. The germline V gene has CDR1 SEHNR and CDR2 FQNEAQ (reference sequence). This CDR3 has 14 amino acids. Looking up the rest from reference TRBV7-9 and TRBJ2-2 gives the full variable domain: DTGVSQNPRHKITKRGQNVTFRCDPISEHNRLYWYRQTLGQGPEFLTYFQNEAQLEKSRLLSDRFSAERPKGSFSTLEIQRTEQGDSAMYLCASLLAAPTGELFFGEGSRLTVL.

Worth noting for this clone: The same CDR3 can be traced to other DNA sequences in this sample. The genes are TRBV7-2 and TRBJ2-7; D might be TRBD2 (5 bases). CDR1 SGHTA and CDR2 FQGNSA come from the germline V gene. V was shortened by 3 bases and J by 2 bases, with 8 bases between the two germline ends. The CDR3 is 13 residues long. The CDR3: CASSLGRPYEQYF. CDR3 DNA: TGTGCCAGCAGCTTGGGGAGACCCTACGAGCAGTACTTC.

V and J are TRBV7-2 and TRBJ1-1, with D unresolved. This CDR3 is 13 amino acids long. CDR1 and CDR2 from the germline V gene are SGHTA and FQGNSA. Trimming pared 5 bases from V and 11 bases from J, leaving 18 bases between. As DNA, the CDR3 is TGTGCCAGCAGCCGGGATTGGGATTCGGAGGCTTTCTTT. This sequence encodes CASSRDWDSEAFF.

The chain couples TRBV5-4 to TRBJ2-1; the match to TRBD2 covers 13 bases. Germline V lookup: CDR1 SGHNT, CDR2 YYREEE (reference sequence). The ends lost 4 bases at V and 1 base at J; junction bases unmatched: 11. The CDR3 runs 19 residues. This CDR3 is CASSRKLAGGPRSYNEQFF. CDR3 sequence (DNA): TGTGCCAGCAGCCGTAAACTAGCGGGAGGGCCGAGGTCCTACAATGAGCAGTTCTTC. Complete variable domain (other parts from reference TRBV5-4 and TRBJ2-1): ETGVTQSPTHLIKTRGQQVTLRCSSQSGHNTVSWYQQALGQGPQFIFQYYREEENGRGNFPPRFSGLQFPNYSSELNVNALELDDSALYLCASSRKLAGGPRSYNEQFFGPGTRLTVL.

As regards this clone: A junction end diverges from the germline sequence, so it may reflect a read error. The rearrangement joins TRBV27 to TRBJ1-5, with 9 bases identical to TRBD1. The length of the CDR3 is 16 residues. Germline values: CDR1 MNHEY, CDR2 SMNVEV (reference sequence). CDR3 sequence (DNA): TGTGCCAGCAGTCCCTCAATTACAGGGGGCAAACAGCCCCAGCATTTT. As protein: CASSPSITGGKQPQHF.

The chain recombines TRBV6-4 with TRBJ2-3; D could derive from TRBD1 or TRBD2 (5 bases each). Germline CDR1 and CDR2: MRHNA and SNTAGT. V gave up 6 bases and J gave up 1 base, with 14 bases separating them. The CDR3 extends over 15 amino acids. In nucleotides, the CDR3 is TGTGCCAGCAGCCCGGGGCGGCCAGGCACAGATACGCAGTATTTT. This gives the protein CASSPGRPGTDTQYF.

The chain is built from TRBV6-1 and TRBJ1-4, with TRBD1 as a possible D gene (5 bases). CDR3 length: 13 amino acids. The germline V gene encodes CDR1 MNHNS and CDR2 SASEGT. Trimming shortened V by 6 bases and J by 8 bases, and 13 bases separated the two germline ends. The CDR3 DNA is TGTGCCAGCAGACCGGGACGGGGGGAAAAACTGTTTTTT. Amino acids: CASRPGRGEKLFF.

The chain couples TRBV7-6 to TRBJ2-1; 13 bases align to TRBD2. V gave up 2 bases and J gave up 7 bases; unmatched junction bases: 5. The germline gives CDR1 SGHVS, CDR2 FNYEAQ. The CDR3 consists of 16 residues. The CDR3 spells CASSLRGTSGTNEQFF. The CDR3 DNA reads as TGTGCCAGCAGCTTAAGAGGGACTAGCGGGACGAATGAGCAGTTCTTC.